This T cell receptor (beta chain) was observed in a study of T-cell reconstitution after alpha-beta-depleted transplantation in children. Study-wide results and limits: Reported findings indicate that, about two months after transplant, alpha-beta T cells came from several hundred expanded clones, which were derived from non-depleted graft cells. Some patients showed high day-60 TCRbeta diversity, which derived from surviving recipient T cells and thymic progenitors. Newly produced T cells mostly provided counts and TCRbeta diversity after one year, as hyperexpanded clones declined.

This clonotype was counted between two and nine times. Its antigen remains unknown. Researchers prepared the TCRbeta library using unique molecular identifiers, the study reports. A single record per CDR3 protein comes from TCRdb applying MiXCR to the PCR reads. The data contain about a million distinct CDR3 sequences, less than 30% of them singletons. The receptor's source is a boy under three years old who had a stem cell transplant for SCID, so the T cells may come from the graft donor. The specimen comprised PBMCs, mostly from graft donor cells, sampled 360 days after TCRalphabeta/CD19-depleted stem cell transplant.

CDR3 sequence: CASSPSGLAGAGEQYF. For the CDR3, the DNA is TGTGCCAGCAGCCCAAGTGGACTAGCGGGGGCTGGCGAGCAGTACTTC. J is TRBJ2-7 and V is TRBV7-2; 13 nucleotides agree with TRBD2. There are 16 residues in the CDR3. The germline V gene encodes CDR1 SGHTA and CDR2 FQGNSA. Trimming removed 5 bases from V and 6 bases from J; junction bases left unmatched: 10.